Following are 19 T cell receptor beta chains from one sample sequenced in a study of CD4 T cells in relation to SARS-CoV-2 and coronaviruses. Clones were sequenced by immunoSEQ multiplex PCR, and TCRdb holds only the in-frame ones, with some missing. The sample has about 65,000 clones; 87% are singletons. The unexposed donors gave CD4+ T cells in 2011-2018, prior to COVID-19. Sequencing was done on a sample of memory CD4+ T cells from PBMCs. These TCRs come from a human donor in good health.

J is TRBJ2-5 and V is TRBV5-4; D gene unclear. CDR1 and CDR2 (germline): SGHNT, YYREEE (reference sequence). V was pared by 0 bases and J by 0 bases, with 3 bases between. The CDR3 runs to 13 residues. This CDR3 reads CASSLGDQETQYF. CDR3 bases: TGTGCCAGCAGCTTGGGGGACCAAGAGACCCAGTACTTC.

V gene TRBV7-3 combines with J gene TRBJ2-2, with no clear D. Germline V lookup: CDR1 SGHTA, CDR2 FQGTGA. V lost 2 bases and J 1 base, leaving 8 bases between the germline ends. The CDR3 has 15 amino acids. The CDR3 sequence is CASSLSQGNTGELFF. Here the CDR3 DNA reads TGTGCCAGCAGCTTATCCCAAGGGAACACCGGGGAGCTGTTTTTT.

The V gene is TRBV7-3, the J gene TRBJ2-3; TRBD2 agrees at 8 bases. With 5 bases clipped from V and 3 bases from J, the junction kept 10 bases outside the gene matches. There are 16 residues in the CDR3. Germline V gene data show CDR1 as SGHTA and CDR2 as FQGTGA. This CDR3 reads CASSIGGARGTDTQYF. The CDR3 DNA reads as TGTGCCAGCAGCATCGGGGGGGCGAGAGGGACAGATACGCAGTATTTT. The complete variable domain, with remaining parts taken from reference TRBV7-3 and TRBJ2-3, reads GAGVSQTPSNKVTEKGKYVELRCDPISGHTALYWYRQSLGQGPEFLIYFQGTGAADDSGLPNDRFFAVRPEGSVSTLKIQRTERGDSAVYLCASSIGGARGTDTQYFGPGTRLTVL.

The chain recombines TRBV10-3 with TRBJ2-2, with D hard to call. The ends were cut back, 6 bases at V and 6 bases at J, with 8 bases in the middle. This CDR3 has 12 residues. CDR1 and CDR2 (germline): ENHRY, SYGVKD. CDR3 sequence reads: CAISRVPGELFF. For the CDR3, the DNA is TGTGCCATCAGCCGGGTCCCCGGGGAGCTGTTTTTT.

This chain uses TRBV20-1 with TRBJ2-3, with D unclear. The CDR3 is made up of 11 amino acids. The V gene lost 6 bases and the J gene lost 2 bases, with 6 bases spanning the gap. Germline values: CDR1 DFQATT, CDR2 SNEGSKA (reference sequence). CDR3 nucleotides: TGCAGTGCGGGCCACACAGATACGCAGTATTTT. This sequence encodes CSAGHTDTQYF.

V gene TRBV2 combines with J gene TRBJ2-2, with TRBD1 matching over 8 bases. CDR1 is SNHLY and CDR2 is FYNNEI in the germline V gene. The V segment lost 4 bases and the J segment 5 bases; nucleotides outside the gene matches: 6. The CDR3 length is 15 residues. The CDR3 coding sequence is TGTGCCAGCAGTGTAAGGACAGGGTCGACCGGGGAGCTGTTTTTT. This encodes CASSVRTGSTGELFF.

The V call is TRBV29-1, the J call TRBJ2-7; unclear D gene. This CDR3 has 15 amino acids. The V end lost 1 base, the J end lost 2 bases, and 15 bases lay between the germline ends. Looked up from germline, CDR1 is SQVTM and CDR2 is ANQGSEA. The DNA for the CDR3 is TGCAGCGTTGAAGGTCTCCCGGACCGCCCCTACGAGCAGTACTTC. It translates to CSVEGLPDRPYEQYF.

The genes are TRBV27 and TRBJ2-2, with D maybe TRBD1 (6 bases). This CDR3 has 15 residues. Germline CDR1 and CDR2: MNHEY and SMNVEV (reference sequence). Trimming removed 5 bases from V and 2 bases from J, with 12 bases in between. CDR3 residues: CASSRRDTNTGELFF. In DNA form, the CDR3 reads TGTGCCAGCAGTAGAAGGGACACAAACACCGGGGAGCTGTTTTTT.

CDR3 in amino acids: CASSCLAGGSFNEQFF. In nucleotides, the CDR3 is TGTGCCAGCAGTTGCCTAGCGGGAGGTTCGTTTAATGAGCAGTTCTTC. The chain recombines TRBV7-9 with TRBJ2-1; the match to TRBD2 covers 11 bases. The CDR3 spans 16 residues. Germline V gene lookup returns CDR1 SEHNR and CDR2 FQNEAQ (reference sequence). V was pared by 6 bases and J by 7 bases, with 11 bases of the junction left unmatched.

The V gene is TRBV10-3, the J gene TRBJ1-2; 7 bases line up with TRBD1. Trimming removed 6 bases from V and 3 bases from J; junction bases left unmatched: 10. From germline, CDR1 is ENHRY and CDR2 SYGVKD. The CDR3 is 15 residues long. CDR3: CAIRRDRSYDYGYTF. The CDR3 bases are TGTGCCATCAGGAGGGACAGATCTTACGACTATGGCTACACCTTC.

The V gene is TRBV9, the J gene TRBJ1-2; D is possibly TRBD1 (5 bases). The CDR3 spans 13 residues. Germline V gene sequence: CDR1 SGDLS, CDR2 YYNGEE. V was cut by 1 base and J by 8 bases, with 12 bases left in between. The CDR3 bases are TGTGCCAGCAGCGTATTTGGGGACGGGGGCTACACCTTC. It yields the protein CASSVFGDGGYTF.

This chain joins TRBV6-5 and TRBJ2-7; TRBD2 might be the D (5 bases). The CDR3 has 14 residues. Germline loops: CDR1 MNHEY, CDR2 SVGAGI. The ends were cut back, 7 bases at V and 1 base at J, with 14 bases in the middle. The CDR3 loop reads CASMVRGMSYEQYF. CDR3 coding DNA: TGTGCCAGCATGGTCCGGGGTATGTCCTACGAGCAGTACTTC.

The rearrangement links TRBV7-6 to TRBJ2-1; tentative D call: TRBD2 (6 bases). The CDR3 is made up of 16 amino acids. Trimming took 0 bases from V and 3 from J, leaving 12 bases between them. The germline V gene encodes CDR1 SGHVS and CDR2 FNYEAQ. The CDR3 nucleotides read TGTGCCAGCAGCTTAGCGCGGCGGGGCCTCTACAATGAGCAGTTCTTC. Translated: CASSLARRGLYNEQFF. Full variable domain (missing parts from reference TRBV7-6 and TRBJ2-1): GAGVSQSPRYKVTKRGQDVALRCDPISGHVSLYWYRQALGQGPEFLTYFNYEAQQDKSGLPNDRFSAERPEGSISTLTIQRTEQRDSAMYRCASSLARRGLYNEQFFGPGTRLTVL.

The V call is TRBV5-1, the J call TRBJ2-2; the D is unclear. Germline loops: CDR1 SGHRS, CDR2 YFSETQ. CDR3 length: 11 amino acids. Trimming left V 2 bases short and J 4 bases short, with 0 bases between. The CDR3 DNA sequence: TGCGCCAGCAGCTTCACCGGGGAGCTGTTTTTT. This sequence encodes CASSFTGELFF.

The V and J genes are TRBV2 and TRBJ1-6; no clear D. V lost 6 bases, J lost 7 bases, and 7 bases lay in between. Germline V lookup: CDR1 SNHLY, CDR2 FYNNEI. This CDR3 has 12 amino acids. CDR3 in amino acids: CASSLGNSPLHF. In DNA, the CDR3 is TGTGCCAGCAGCTTGGGGAATTCACCCCTCCACTTT. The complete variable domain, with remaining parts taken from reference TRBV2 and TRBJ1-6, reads EPEVTQTPSHQVTQMGQEVILRCVPISNHLYFYWYRQILGQKVEFLVSFYNNEISEKSEIFDDQFSVERPDGSNFTLKIRSTKLEDSAMYFCASSLGNSPLHFGNGTRLTVT.

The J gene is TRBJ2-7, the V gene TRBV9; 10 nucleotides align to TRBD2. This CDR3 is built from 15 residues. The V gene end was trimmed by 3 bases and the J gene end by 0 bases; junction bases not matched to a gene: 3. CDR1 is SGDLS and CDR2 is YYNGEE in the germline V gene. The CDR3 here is CASSALAGSSYEQYF. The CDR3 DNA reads TGTGCCAGCAGCGCACTAGCGGGGAGCTCCTACGAGCAGTACTTC.

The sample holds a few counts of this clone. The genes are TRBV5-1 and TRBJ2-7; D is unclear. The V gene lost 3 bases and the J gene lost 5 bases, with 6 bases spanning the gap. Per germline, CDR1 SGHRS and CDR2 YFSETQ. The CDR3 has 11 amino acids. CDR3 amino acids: CASSSQHEQYF. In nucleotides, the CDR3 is TGCGCCAGCAGCTCCCAACACGAGCAGTACTTC.

CDR3 in DNA: TGTGCCAGCAGTTTAAGGACAGGGAAGAATGGCTACACCTTC. It is translated as CASSLRTGKNGYTF. The genes are TRBV28 and TRBJ1-2, with TRBD1 matching 8 bases. The germline CDR1 and CDR2 sequences are MDHEN and SYDVKM. The J segment lost 6 bases and the V segment lost 2 bases, leaving 5 bases of the junction unmatched. This CDR3 region has 14 residues.

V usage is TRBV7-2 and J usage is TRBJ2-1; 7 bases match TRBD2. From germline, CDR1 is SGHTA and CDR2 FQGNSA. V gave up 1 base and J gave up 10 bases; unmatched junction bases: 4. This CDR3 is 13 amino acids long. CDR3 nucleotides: TGTGCCAGCAGCTTAGAGTTTAGCGGGGAGCAGTTCTTC. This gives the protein CASSLEFSGEQFF. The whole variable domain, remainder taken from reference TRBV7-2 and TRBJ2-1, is GAGVSQSPSNKVTEKGKDVELRCDPISGHTALYWYRQSLGQGLEFLIYFQGNSAPDKSGLPSDRFSAERTGGSVSTLTIQRTQQEDSAVYLCASSLEFSGEQFFGPGTRLTVL.